This TCR beta chain was captured by sequencing in a study of STAT5B mutations in CD4+ large granular lymphocyte leukemia (dated by TCRdb to the early 2020s). Concerning the study at large: Among healthy controls, the CDR3 'QG' motif was associated with a particular HLA allele. TCRbeta repertoires of CD4+ T-cell large granular lymphocyte leukemia patients were compared with those of healthy blood donors. Flow cytometry performed on FACSCanto II or FACSVerse showed that the purified fractions had more than 95% purity among lymphocytes.

Healthy controls were around 38 blood donors whose buffy coats came from the Finnish Red Cross blood service. All TCR-sequenced material derived from peripheral blood: patient blood samples and healthy donor buffy coats. Peripheral blood mononuclear cells were isolated by Ficoll-Hypaque gradient centrifugation. CD4+ cells were magnetically purified from the buffy coats of healthy controls. Genomic DNA was extracted with the Gentra Puregene Cell and Tissue kit and quantified on a Qubit 2.0 fluorometer. Of note for this clone: The specificity of this receptor is unknown. The input lacks base qualities; no much larger clone sits a single base away.

What the work shows at the level of the full study, not this receptor alone: Main leukemic clonotypes were private to each patient, although about 25% appeared at low frequency in other patients' non-leukemic repertoires. Compared with healthy CD4+ repertoires, CD4-sorted patient repertoires appeared more clonal, and this difference remained even after the putative leukemic clones were removed. TRBV06-family usage was enriched among the top patient clones (8/27) compared with healthy controls (2/35). The data were not HLA-matched, and the higher clonality in CD4+ T-LGLL than in CD8+ T-LGLL could be due to the relatively small sample size.

TCRbeta rearrangements were sequenced from genomic DNA using the immunoSEQ assay at survey resolution. As for the authors' bioinformatics: In the TCR sequencing data, the lowest productive clonotype frequency that could be detected was 2.59 x 10-5. Analyses included only productive TCRbeta rearrangements, meaning complete and in-frame sequences. The clonality of each sample was calculated as Simpson clonality in the immunoSEQ Analyzer version 3.0. Clones were binned by frequency as very rare, small, medium, large (1-20%) or hyperexpanded (>20%). OLGA 1.2.3 estimated generation probabilities, VDJtools produced V-gene circos plots, VDJdb was queried for specificities, and GLIPH identified CDR3 motifs. Imported from immuneACCESS, the table was reduced by TCRdb to in-frame sequences with V and J called. These copies leave out some clones; in studies compared against another copy, an unresolved V gene accounts for under half, and the cause of the remainder is not known. V and J calls and clone size are copied from that table; D and trimming were computed from the DNA. This sample gives about 35,000 clones in total; around 76% of them show up just once. The ten largest clones represent around 2.1% of the sample.

The germline V gene (reference sequence) provides CDR1 LNHNV and CDR2 YYDKDF. Counted from cysteine to phenylalanine, this CDR3 has 21 amino acids. Of all the DNA, just the CDR3 is kept, 63 bases in frame from base 1. V lost 5 bases and J lost 0 bases, and the count of bases not matched to a germline gene is 17. The sample taken for sequencing was CD4+ T cells from blood buffy coats. The receptor was isolated from a human donor in good health. The receptor chain draws on TRBV15 and TRBJ2-6; 9 bases in the junction line up with TRBD1. Here is the DNA: TGTGCCACCAGCCCGGAGGGGCCGGGACAGGGTTTATTCTCTGGGGCCAACGTCCTGACTTTC. This codes for CATSPEGPGQGLFSGANVLTF.